Listed below are T cell receptor beta chains from one sample, sequenced in a study of CD4 T cells in relation to SARS-CoV-2 and coronaviruses. These TCRs are of unknown antigen specificity. The table came from immunoSEQ multiplex PCR; TCRdb's copy has only in-frame clones and leaves some out. The sample contains around 15,000 clones, 65% to 85% of which appear only once. The source material was CD4+ T cells from PBMCs, cultured in vitro. The receptors were gathered from a human donor in good health. Both conserved end residues are part of each CDR3. A D gene is named only where the DNA matches it firmly. Not every row has a clone size; where given, it reads once, few, many or a size class.

NA	TRBV2	NA	TRBJ2-3	TGTGCCAGCAGTGAAGCGCTTCTTGAGTCCGATACGCAGTATTTT	CASSEALLESDTQYF
NA	TRBV30	TRBD2	TRBJ2-2	TGTGCCTGGAGTAGCGGGAGTATCGGGGAGCTGTTTTTT	CAWSSGSIGELFF
NA	TRBV9	NA	TRBJ2-1	TGTGCCAGCAGCACATGGACCGCACCTAGAACTCTTCCCTACAATGAGCAGTTCTTC	CASSTWTAPRTLPYNEQFF
NA	TRBV12-3/TRBV12-4	NA	TRBJ1-2	TGTGCCAGCAGTTTAGGGGGTAACTATGGCTACACCTTC	CASSLGGNYGYTF
NA	TRBV20-1	TRBD1	TRBJ2-7	TGCAGTGCTAGTTACGGACAGGGGGTGGGCTACGAGCAGTACTTC	CSASYGQGVGYEQYF
few	TRBV14	TRBD2	TRBJ2-7	TGTGCCAGCAGCCAAGATAATGCAGCGGGAGAAGGCGAGCAGTACTTC	CASSQDNAAGEGEQYF
NA	TRBV6-5	NA	TRBJ2-5	TGTGCCAGCAAGGGGGAAGAGACCCAGTACTTC	CASKGEETQYF
once	TRBV6-5	NA	TRBJ2-1	TGTGCCAGCAGTACGTCCTGGAGCTCCTACAATGAGCAGTTCTTC	CASSTSWSSYNEQFF
NA	TRBV18	TRBD2	TRBJ2-7	TGTGCCAGCTCACGAGAGTTGGGCGGGAGCTCCTACGAGCAGTACTTC	CASSRELGGSSYEQYF
NA	TRBV5-1	NA	TRBJ2-1	TGCGCCAGCAGCTTTCTCAATGAGCAGTTCTTC	CASSFLNEQFF
NA	TRBV3-1/TRBV3-2	NA	TRBJ2-7	TGTGCCAGCAGCCAATGGAACTACGAGCAGTACTTC	CASSQWNYEQYF
few	TRBV2	NA	TRBJ1-1	TGTGCCAGCAGTACCGGGACCAGCACTGAAGCTTTCTTT	CASSTGTSTEAFF
few	TRBV2	NA	TRBJ2-2	TGTGCCAGCAGTGGAACCGGAGGGGAGCTGTTTTTT	CASSGTGGELFF
NA	TRBV29-1	NA	TRBJ1-6	TGCAGCGTACAATCAGGGAGTGGGAATTCACCCCTCCACTTT	CSVQSGSGNSPLHF
once	TRBV30	TRBD1	TRBJ1-4	TGTGCCTGGAACAGGGGGCCGTCTAATGAAAAACTGTTTTTT	CAWNRGPSNEKLFF
NA	TRBV24-1	TRBD1	TRBJ1-1	TGTGCCACCAGTGATTCCGGGACAGGGATCACTGAAGCTTTCTTT	CATSDSGTGITEAFF
NA	TRBV19	NA	TRBJ1-2	TGTGCCAGTAGTATCCCTGGAAGGGACACTGGCTACACCTTC	CASSIPGRDTGYTF
NA	TRBV19	NA	TRBJ1-5	TGTGCCAGTAGTATAGAAGGCGCGTGGTCGAATCAGCCCCAGCATTTT	CASSIEGAWSNQPQHF
NA	TRBV19	NA	TRBJ2-2	TGTGCCTCCACAATCGGTAAAGGGGTTGACGGGGAGCTGTTTTTT	CASTIGKGVDGELFF
once	TRBV10-3	NA	TRBJ1-1	TGTGCCATCAGACTGAACACTGAAGCTTTCTTT	CAIRLNTEAFF